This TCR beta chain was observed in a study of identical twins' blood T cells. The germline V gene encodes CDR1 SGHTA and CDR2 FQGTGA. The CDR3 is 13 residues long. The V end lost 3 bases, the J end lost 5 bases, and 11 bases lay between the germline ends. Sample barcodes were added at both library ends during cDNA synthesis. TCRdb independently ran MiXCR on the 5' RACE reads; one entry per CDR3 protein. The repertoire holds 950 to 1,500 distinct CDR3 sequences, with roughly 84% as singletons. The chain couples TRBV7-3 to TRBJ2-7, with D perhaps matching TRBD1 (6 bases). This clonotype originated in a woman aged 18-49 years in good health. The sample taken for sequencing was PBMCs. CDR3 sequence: CASSLGQGNEQYF. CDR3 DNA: TGTGCCAGCAGCTTGGGGCAGGGGAACGAGCAGTACTTC.